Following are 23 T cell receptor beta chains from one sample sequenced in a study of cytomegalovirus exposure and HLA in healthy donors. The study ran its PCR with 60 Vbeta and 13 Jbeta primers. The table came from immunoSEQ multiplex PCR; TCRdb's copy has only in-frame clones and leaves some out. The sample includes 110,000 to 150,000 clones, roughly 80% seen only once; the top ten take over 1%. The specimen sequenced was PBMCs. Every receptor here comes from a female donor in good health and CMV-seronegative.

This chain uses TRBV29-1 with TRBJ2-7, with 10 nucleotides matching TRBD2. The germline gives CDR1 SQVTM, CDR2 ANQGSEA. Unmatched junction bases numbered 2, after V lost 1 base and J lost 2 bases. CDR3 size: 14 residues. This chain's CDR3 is CSVEVAGGPYEQYF. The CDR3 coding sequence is TGCAGCGTTGAAGTAGCGGGAGGCCCCTACGAGCAGTACTTC.

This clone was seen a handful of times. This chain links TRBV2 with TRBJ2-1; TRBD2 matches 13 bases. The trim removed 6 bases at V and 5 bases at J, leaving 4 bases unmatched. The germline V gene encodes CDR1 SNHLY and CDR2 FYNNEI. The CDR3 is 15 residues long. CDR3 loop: CASRGTSGKDNEQFF. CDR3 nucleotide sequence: TGTGCCAGCAGGGGGACTAGCGGGAAAGACAATGAGCAGTTCTTC.

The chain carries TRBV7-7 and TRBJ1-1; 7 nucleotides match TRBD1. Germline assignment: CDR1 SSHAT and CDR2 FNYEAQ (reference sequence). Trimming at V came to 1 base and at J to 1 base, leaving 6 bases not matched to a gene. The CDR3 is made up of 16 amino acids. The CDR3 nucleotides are TGTGCCAGCAGCTTAGACAGGGGCCTAGGGAACACTGAAGCTTTCTTT. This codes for CASSLDRGLGNTEAFF.

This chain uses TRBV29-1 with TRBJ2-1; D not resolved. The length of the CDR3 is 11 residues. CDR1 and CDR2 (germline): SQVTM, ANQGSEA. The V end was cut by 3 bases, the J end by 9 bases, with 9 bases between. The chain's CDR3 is CSVELIGEQFF. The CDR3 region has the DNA TGCAGCGTTGAGCTCATCGGTGAGCAGTTCTTC.

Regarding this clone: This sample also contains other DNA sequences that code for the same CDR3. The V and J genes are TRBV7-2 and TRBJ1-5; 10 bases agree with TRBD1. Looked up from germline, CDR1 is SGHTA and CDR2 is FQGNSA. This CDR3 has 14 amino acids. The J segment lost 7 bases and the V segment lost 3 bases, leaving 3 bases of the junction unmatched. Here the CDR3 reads CASSLDRGNQPQHF. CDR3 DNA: TGTGCCAGCAGCTTGGACAGGGGGAACCAGCCCCAGCATTTT.

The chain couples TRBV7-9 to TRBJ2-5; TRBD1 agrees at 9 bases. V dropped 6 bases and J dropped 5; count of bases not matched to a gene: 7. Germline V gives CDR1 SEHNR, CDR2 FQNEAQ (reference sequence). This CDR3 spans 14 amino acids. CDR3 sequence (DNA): TGTGCCAGCAGGACAACAGGGGGCTCGGAGACCCAGTACTTC. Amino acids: CASRTTGGSETQYF.

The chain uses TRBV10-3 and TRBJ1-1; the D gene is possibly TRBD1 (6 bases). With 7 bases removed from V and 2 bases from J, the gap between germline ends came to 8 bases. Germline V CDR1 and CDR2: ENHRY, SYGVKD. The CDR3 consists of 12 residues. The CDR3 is CAIKGGNTEAFF. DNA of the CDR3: TGTGCCATCAAAGGGGGAAACACTGAAGCTTTCTTT.

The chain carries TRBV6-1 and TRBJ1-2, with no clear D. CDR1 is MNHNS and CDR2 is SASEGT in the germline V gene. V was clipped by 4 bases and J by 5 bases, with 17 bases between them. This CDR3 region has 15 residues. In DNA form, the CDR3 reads TGTGCCAGCAGTGTCCCGGGGAGGAATCCTTATGGCTACACCTTC. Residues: CASSVPGRNPYGYTF.

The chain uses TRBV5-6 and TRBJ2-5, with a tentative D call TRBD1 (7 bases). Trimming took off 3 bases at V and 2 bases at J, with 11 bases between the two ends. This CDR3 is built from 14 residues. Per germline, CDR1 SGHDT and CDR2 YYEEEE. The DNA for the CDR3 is TGTGCCAGCAGCTGGGGGGACAGTCAAGAGACCCAGTACTTC. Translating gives CASSWGDSQETQYF.

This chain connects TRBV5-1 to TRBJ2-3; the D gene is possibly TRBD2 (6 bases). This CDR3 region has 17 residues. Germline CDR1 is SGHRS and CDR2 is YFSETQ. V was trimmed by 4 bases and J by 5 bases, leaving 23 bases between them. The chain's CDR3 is CASSRRQIAGRRDTQYF. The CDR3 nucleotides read TGCGCCAGCAGCCGACGTCAAATCGCGGGGAGACGAGATACGCAGTATTTT.

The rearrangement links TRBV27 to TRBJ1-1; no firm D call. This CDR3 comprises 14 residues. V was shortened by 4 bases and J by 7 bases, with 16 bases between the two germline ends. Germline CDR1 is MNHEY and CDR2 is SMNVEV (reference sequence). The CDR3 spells CASSYAAEDYEAFF. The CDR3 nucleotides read TGTGCCAGCAGTTACGCGGCAGAGGACTATGAAGCTTTCTTT.

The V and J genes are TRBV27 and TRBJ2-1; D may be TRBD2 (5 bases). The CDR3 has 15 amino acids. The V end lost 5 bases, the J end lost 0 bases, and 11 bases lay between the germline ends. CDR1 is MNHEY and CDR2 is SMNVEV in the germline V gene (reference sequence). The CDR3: CASSPSFSSYNEQFF. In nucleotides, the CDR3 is TGTGCCAGCAGTCCTAGCTTCAGCTCCTACAATGAGCAGTTCTTC.

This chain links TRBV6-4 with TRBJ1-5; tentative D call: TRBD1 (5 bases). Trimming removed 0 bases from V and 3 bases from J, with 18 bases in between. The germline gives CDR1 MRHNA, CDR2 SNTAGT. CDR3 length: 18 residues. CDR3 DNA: TGTGCCAGCAGTGACTCTCGTTACCAGGGACTCCCCAATCAGCCCCAGCATTTT. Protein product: CASSDSRYQGLPNQPQHF.

The CDR3 sequence: CASSYGAGLDYEQYF. The CDR3 DNA follows: TGTGCCAGCAGTTACGGCGCGGGACTTGACTACGAGCAGTACTTC. The chain uses TRBV27 and TRBJ2-7; weak D call: TRBD2 (6 bases). The germline V gene has CDR1 MNHEY and CDR2 SMNVEV (reference sequence). The ends were cut back, 4 bases at V and 3 bases at J, with 16 bases in the middle. The CDR3 totals 15 residues.

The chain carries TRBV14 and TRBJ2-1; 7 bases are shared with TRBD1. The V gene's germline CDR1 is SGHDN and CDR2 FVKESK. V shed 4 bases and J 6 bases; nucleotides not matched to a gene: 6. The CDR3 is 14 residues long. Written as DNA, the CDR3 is TGTGCCAGCAGCCCCCCGACAGGGATCAATGAGCAGTTCTTC. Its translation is CASSPPTGINEQFF.

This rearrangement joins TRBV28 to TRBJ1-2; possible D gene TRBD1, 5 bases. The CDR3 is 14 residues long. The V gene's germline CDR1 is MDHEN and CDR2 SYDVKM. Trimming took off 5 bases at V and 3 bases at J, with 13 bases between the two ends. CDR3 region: CASSPLGEDYGYTF. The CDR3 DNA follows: TGTGCCAGCAGTCCCTTAGGGGAGGACTATGGCTACACCTTC.

This chain's CDR3 is CASSQEYSSYNEQFF. CDR3 nucleotides: TGTGCCAGCAGCCAAGAGTATAGCTCCTACAATGAGCAGTTCTTC. The V call is TRBV14, the J call TRBJ2-1; D unclear. The CDR3 has 15 residues. Germline CDR1 SGHDN, CDR2 FVKESK. Trimming left V 0 bases short and J 0 bases short, with 6 bases between.

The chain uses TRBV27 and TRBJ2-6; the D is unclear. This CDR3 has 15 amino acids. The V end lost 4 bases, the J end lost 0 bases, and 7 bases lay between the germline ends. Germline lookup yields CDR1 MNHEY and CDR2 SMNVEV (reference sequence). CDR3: CASSWASSGANVLTF. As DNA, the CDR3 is TGTGCCAGCAGTTGGGCCAGCTCTGGGGCCAACGTCCTGACTTTC.

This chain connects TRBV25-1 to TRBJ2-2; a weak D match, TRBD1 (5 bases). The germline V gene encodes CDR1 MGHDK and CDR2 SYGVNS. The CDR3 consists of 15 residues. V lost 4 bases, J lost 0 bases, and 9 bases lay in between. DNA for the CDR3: TGTGCCAGCAGTGGTCGACAGACGAACACCGGGGAGCTGTTTTTT. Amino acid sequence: CASSGRQTNTGELFF.

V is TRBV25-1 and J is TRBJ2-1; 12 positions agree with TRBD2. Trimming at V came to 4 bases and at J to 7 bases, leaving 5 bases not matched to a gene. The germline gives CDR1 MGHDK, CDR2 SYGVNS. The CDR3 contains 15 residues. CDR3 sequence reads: CASSVPGTSGNEQFF. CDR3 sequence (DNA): TGTGCCAGCAGTGTACCCGGGACTAGCGGGAATGAGCAGTTCTTC.

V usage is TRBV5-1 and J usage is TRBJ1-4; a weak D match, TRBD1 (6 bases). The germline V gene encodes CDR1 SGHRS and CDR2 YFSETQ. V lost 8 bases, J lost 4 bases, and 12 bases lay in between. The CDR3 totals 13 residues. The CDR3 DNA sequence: TGCGCCAGTAGACAGGCCGTTAATGAAAAACTGTTTTTT. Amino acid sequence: CASRQAVNEKLFF.

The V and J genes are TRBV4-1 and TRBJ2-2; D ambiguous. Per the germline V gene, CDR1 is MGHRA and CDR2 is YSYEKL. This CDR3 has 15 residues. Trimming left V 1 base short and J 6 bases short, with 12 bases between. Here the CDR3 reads CASSQVTTVAGELFF. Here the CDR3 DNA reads TGCGCCAGCAGCCAAGTAACCACAGTTGCCGGGGAGCTGTTTTTT.

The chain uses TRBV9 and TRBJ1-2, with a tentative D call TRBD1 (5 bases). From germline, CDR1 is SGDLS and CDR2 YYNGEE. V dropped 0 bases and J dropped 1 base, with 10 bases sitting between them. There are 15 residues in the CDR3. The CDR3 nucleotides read TGTGCCAGCAGCGTAGGTCAAGGGGATAACTATGGCTACACCTTC. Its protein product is CASSVGQGDNYGYTF.